This T cell receptor beta chain stems from a study of blood T cell repertoires in COVID-19. Study at large: Acute and convalescent COVID-19 specimens originated in the United States, Italy and Spain. T cells, B-cell-depleted T cells, or PBMCs supplied cDNA or gDNA.

The germline CDR1 and CDR2 sequences are LGHDT and YNNKEL (reference sequence). The J segment lost 13 bases and the V segment lost 0 bases, leaving 16 bases of the junction unmatched. This CDR3 is 18 amino acids long. Original methodology: Quantification of nucleated cells was approximated via reference gene primer amplification. Sequenced by immunoSEQ multiplex PCR; TCRdb stores in-frame clones only, minus some. V and J calls and clone size are those listed in that table; D and trimming were worked out from the DNA. This sample has 55,000 to 75,000 clones; about 81% occur once, and the top ten carry around a tenth.

The sequence was obtained from a human donor in a cohort sampled during active COVID-19. Sequencing used peripheral blood. The chain uses TRBV3-1 (or the pseudogene TRBV3-2) and TRBJ2-1, with 12 bases identical to TRBD2. The CDR3 loop reads CASSQEFRKASGRANQFF. CDR3 nucleotide sequence: TGTGCCAGCAGCCAAGAATTTCGCAAGGCTAGCGGGAGGGCCAATCAGTTCTTC.